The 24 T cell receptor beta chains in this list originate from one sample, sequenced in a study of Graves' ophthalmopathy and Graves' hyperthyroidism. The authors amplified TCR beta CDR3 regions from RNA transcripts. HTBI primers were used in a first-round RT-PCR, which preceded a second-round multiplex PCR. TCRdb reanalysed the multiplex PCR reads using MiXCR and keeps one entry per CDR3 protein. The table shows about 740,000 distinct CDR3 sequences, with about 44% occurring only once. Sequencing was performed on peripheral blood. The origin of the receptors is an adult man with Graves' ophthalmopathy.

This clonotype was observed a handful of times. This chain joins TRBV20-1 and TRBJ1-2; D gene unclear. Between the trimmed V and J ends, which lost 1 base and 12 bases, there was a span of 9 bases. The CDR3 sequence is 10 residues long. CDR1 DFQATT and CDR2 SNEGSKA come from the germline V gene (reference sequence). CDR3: CSARADVDTF. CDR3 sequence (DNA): TGCAGTGCTAGAGCCGACGTCGACACCTTC.

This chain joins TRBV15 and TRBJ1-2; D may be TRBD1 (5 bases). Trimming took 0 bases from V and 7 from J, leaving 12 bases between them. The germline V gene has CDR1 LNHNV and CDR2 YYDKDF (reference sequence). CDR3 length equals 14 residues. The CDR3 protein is CATSRDTAGGGYTF. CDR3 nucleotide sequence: TGTGCCACCAGCAGAGATACGGCGGGGGGTGGCTACACCTTC.

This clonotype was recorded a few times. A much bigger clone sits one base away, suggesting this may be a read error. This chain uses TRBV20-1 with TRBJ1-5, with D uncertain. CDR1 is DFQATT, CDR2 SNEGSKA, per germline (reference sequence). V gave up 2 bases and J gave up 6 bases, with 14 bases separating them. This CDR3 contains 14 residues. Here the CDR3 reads CSARQDVGGQPQHF. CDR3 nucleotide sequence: TGCAGTGCTAGACAGGACGTCGGCGGTCAGCCCCAGCATTTT.

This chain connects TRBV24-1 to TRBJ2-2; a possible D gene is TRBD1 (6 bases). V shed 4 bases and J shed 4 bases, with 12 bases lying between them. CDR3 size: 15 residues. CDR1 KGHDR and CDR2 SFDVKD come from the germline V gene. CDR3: CATSDPGQLTGELFF. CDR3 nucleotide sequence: TGTGCCACCAGTGACCCCGGACAGCTCACCGGGGAGCTGTTTTTT.

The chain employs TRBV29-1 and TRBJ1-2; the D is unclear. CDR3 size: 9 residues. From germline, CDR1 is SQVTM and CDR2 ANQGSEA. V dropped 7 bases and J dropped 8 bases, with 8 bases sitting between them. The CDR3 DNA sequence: TGCAGCGCTAATGGAGGCTACACCTTC. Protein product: CSANGGYTF. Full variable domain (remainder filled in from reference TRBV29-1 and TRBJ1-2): SAVISQKPSRDICQRGTSLTIQCQVDSQVTMMFWYRQQPGQSLTLIATANQGSEATYESGFVIDKFPISRPNLTFSTLTVSNMSPEDSSIYLCSANGGYTFGSGTRLTVV.

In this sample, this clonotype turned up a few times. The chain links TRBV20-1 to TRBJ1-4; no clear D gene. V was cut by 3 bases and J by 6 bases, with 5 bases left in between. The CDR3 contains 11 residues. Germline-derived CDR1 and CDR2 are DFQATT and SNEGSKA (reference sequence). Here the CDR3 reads CSASGDEKLFF. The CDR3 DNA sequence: TGCAGTGCTAGTGGGGATGAAAAACTGTTTTTT.

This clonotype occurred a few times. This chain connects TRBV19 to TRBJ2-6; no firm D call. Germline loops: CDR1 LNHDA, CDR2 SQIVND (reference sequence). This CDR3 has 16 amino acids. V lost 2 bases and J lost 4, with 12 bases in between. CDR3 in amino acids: CASSISLSGGANVLTF. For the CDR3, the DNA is TGTGCCAGTAGTATATCTCTGTCGGGCGGGGCCAACGTCCTGACTTTC. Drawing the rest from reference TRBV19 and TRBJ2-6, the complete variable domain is DGGITQSPKYLFRKEGQNVTLSCEQNLNHDAMYWYRQDPGQGLRLIYYSQIVNDFQKGDIAEGYSVSREKKESFPLTVTSAQKNPTAFYLCASSISLSGGANVLTFGAGSRLTVL.

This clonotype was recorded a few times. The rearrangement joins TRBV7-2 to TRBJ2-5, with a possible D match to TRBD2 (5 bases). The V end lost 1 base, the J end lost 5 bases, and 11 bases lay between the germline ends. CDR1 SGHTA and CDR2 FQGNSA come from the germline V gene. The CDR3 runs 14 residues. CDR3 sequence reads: CASSLVGDKETQYF. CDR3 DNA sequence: TGTGCCAGCAGCTTAGTCGGGGATAAGGAGACCCAGTACTTC.

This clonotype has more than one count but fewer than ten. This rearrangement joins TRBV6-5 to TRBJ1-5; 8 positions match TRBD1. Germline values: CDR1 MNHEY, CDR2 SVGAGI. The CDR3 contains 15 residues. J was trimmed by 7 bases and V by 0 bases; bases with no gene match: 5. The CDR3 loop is CASSYSTGAGQPQHF. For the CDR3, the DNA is TGTGCCAGCAGTTACTCGACAGGGGCGGGACAGCCCCAGCATTTT.

The CDR3 sequence: CASTDRGFYEQYF. The CDR3 DNA is TGTGCCAGCACCGACAGGGGTTTCTACGAGCAGTACTTC. The chain couples TRBV12-3 or TRBV12-4 to TRBJ2-7, with TRBD1 matching 8 bases. The CDR3 length is 13 residues. J was trimmed by 3 bases and V by 7 bases; bases with no gene match: 5.

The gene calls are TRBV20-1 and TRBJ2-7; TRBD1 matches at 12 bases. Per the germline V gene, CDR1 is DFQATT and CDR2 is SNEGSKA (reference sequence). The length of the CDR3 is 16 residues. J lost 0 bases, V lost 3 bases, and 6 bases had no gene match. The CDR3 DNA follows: TGCAGTGCTAGGGGGACAGGGGGCATCGGCTCCTACGAGCAGTACTTC. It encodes CSARGTGGIGSYEQYF.

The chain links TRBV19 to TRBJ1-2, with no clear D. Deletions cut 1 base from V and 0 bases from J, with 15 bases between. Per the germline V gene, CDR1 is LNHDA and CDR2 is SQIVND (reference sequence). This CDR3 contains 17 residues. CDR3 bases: TGTGCCAGTAGTATAGCGGGCCGGGCTTCGGCTAACTATGGCTACACCTTC. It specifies CASSIAGRASANYGYTF.

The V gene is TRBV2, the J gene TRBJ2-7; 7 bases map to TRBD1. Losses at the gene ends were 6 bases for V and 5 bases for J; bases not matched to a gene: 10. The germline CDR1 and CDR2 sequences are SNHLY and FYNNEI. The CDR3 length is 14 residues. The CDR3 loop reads CASRNDAGGHEQYF. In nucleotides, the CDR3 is TGTGCCAGCAGGAACGATGCAGGGGGTCACGAGCAGTACTTC.

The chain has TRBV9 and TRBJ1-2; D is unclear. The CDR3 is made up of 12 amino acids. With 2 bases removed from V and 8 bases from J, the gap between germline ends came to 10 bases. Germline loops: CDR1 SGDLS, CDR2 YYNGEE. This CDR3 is CASSVDGEGYTF. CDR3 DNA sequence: TGTGCCAGCAGCGTGGACGGGGAAGGCTACACCTTC. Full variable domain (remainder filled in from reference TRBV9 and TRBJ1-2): DSGVTQTPKHLITATGQRVTLRCSPRSGDLSVYWYQQSLDQGLQFLIQYYNGEERAKGNILERFSAQQFPDLHSELNLSSLELGDSALYFCASSVDGEGYTFGSGTRLTVV.

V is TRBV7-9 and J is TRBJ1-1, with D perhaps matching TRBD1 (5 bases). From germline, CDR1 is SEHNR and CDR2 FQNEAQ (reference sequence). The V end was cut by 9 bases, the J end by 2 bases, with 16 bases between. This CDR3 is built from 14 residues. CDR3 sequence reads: CASSILGVNTEAFF. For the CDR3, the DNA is TGTGCCAGTAGTATATTAGGGGTTAACACTGAAGCTTTCTTT. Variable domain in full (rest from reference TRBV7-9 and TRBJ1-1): DTGVSQNPRHKITKRGQNVTFRCDPISEHNRLYWYRQTLGQGPEFLTYFQNEAQLEKSRLLSDRFSAERPKGSFSTLEIQRTEQGDSAMYLCASSILGVNTEAFFGQGTRLTVV.

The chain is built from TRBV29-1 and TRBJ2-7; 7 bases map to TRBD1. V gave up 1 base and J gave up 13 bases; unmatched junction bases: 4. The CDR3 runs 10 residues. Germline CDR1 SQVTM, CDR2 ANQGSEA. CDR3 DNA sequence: TGCAGCGTTGAAGGGGGGACAGCCTACTTC. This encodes CSVEGGTAYF.

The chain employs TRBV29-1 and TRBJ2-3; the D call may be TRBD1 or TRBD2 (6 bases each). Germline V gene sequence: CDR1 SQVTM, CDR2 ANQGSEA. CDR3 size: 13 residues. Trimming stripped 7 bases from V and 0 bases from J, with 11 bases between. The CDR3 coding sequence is TGCAGCGAGGGGGGTGCGAGCACAGATACGCAGTATTTT. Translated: CSEGGASTDTQYF.

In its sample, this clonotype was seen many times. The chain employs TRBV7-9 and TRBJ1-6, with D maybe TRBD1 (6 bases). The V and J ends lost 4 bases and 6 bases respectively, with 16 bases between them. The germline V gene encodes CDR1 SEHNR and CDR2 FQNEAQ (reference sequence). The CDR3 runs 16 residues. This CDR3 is CASSSAGGLSNSPLHF. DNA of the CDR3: TGTGCCAGCAGCTCAGCCGGGGGCCTTTCTAATTCACCCCTCCACTTT.

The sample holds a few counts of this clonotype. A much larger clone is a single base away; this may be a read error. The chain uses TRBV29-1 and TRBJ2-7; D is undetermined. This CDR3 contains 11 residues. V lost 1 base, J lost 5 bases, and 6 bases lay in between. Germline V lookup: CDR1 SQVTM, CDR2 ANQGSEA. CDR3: CSVEVIHEQYF. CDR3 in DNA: TGCAGCGTTGAAGTAATCCACGAGCAGTACTTC.

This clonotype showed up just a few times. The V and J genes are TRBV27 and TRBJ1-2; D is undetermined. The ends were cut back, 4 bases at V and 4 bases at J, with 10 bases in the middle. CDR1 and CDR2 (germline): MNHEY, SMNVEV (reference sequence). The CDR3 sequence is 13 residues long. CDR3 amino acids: CASSYSKTYGYTF. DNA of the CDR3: TGTGCCAGCAGTTACTCGAAGACCTATGGCTACACCTTC.

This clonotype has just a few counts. The CDR3 DNA reads TGTGCCAGCAGTTTATTGGAGGGGCATACTGAAGCTTTCTTT. Protein product: CASSLLEGHTEAFF. This rearrangement joins TRBV2 to TRBJ1-1; possible D gene TRBD1, 5 bases. CDR3 length: 14 residues. Germline-derived CDR1 and CDR2 are SNHLY and FYNNEI. Trimming pared 5 bases from V and 5 bases from J, leaving 15 bases between.

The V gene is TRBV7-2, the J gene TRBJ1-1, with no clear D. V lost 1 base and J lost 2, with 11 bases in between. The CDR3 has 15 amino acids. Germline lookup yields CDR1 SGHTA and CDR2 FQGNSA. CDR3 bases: TGTGCCAGCAGCTTAGGCGTTACGGGTAACACTGAAGCTTTCTTT. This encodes CASSLGVTGNTEAFF.

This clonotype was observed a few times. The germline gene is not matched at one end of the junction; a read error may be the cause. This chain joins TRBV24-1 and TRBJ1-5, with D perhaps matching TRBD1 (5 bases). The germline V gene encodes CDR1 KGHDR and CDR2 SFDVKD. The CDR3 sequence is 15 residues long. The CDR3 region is CASSPQGRGNQPQHF. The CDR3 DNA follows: TGTGCCAGCAGTCCCCAGGGAAGAGGCAATCAGCCCCAGCATTTT.

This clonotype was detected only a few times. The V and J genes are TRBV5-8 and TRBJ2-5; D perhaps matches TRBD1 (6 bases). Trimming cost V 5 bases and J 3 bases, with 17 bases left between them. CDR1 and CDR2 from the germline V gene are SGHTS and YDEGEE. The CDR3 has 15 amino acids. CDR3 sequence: CASRPFGTWEETQYF. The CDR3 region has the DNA TGTGCCAGCAGGCCGTTTGGGACATGGGAAGAGACCCAGTACTTC.